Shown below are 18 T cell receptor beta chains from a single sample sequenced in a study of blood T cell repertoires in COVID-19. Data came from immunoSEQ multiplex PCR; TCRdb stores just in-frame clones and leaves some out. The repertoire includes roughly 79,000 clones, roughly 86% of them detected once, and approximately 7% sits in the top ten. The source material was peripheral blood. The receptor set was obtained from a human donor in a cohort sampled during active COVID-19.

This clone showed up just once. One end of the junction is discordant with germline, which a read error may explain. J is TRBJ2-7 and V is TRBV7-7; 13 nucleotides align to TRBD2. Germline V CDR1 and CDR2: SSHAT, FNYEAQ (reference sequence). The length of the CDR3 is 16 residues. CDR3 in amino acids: CASSKEGLAGTYEQYF. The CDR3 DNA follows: TGTGCTAGCAGCAAAGAGGGACTAGCGGGGACCTACGAGCAGTACTTC. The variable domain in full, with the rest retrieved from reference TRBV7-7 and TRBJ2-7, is GAGVSQSPRYKVTKRGQDVTLRCDPISSHATLYWYQQALGQGPEFLTYFNYEAQPDKSGLPSDRFSAERPEGSISTLTIQRTEQRDSAMYRCASSKEGLAGTYEQYFGPGTRLTVT.

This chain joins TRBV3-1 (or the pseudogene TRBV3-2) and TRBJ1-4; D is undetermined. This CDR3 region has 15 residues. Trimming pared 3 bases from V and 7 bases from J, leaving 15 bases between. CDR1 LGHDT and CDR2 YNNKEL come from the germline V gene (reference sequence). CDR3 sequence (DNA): TGTGCCAGCAGCCACCAGGCTGTAGGGAGTGAAAAACTGTTTTTT. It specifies CASSHQAVGSEKLFF.

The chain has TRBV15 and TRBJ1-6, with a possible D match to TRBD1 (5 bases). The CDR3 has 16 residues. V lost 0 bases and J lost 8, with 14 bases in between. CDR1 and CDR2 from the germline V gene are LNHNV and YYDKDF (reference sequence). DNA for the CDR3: TGTGCCACCAGCAGAGAGCAGGGCTTCCCCTATTCACCCCTCCACTTT. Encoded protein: CATSREQGFPYSPLHF.

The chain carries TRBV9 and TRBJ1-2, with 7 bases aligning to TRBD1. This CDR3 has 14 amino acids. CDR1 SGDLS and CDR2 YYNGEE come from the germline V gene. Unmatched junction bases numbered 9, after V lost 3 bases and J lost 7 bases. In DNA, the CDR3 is TGTGCCAGCAGCGCTGGGACAGAATGGAGTGGCTACACCTTC. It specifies CASSAGTEWSGYTF.

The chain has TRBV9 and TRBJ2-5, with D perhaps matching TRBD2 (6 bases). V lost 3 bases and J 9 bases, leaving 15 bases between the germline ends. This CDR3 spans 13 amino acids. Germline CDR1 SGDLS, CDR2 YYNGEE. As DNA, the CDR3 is TGTGCCAGCAGCGCTTCCGTCACTAGCCCCCAGTACTTC. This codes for CASSASVTSPQYF.

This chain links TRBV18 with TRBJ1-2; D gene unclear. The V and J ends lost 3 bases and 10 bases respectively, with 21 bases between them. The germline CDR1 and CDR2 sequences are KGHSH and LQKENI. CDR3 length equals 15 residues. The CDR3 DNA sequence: TGTGCCAGCTCACCCGTAGCGAGGACGGGAACGGACTACACCTTC. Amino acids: CASSPVARTGTDYTF. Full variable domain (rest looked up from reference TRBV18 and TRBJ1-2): NAGVMQNPRHLVRRRGQEARLRCSPMKGHSHVYWYRQLPEEGLKFMVYLQKENIIDESGMPKERFSAEFPKEGPSILRIQQVVRGDSAAYFCASSPVARTGTDYTFGSGTRLTVV.

CDR3 sequence (DNA): TGTGCCTGGAGTCCCCCGGCTAGCGGGGACGAGCAGTACTTC. This gives the protein CAWSPPASGDEQYF. The chain is built from TRBV30 and TRBJ2-7; 9 positions agree with TRBD2. There are 14 residues in the CDR3. Trimming took 2 bases from V and 5 from J; bases not matched to a gene: 7. Germline values: CDR1 GTSNPN, CDR2 SVGIG (reference sequence).

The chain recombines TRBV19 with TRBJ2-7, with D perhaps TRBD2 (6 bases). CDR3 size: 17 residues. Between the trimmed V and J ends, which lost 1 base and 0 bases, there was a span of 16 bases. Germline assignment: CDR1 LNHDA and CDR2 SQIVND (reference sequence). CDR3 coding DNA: TGTGCCAGTAGTATAGGCAAAGGGAGGTTTACCTCCTACGAGCAGTACTTC. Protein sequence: CASSIGKGRFTSYEQYF.

The CDR3 spells CASSLGLSLYEQYF. DNA for the CDR3: TGTGCCAGCAGCTTGGGACTATCTCTCTACGAGCAGTACTTC. This rearrangement joins TRBV5-4 to TRBJ2-7, with a possible D match to TRBD2 (5 bases). Germline lookup yields CDR1 SGHNT and CDR2 YYREEE (reference sequence). V lost 0 bases and J lost 3, with 10 bases in between. This CDR3 contains 14 residues.

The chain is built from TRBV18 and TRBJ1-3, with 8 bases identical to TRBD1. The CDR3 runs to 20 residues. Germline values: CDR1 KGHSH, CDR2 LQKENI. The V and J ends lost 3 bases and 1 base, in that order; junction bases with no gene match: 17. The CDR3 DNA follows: TGTGCCAGCTCACCCCGCCAGGTCACAGGGGGATACCGGTCTGGAAACACCATATATTTT. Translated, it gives CASSPRQVTGGYRSGNTIYF.

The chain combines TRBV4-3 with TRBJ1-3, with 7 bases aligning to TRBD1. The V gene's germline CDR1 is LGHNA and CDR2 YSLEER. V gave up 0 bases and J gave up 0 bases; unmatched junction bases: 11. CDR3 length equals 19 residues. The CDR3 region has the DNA TGCGCCAGCAGCCAAGATACCGACAGGGACCCCTTCTCTGGAAACACCATATATTTT. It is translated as CASSQDTDRDPFSGNTIYF.

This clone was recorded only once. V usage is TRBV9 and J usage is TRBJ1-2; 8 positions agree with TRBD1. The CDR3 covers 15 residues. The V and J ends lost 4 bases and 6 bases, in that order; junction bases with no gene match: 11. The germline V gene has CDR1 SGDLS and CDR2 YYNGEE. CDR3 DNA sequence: TGTGCCAGCAGCACGCGACAGGGGATATCGGATGGCTACACCTTC. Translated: CASSTRQGISDGYTF.

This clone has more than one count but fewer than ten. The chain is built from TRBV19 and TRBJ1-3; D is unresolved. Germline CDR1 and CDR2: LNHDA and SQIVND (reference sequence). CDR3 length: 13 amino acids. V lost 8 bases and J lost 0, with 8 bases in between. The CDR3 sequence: CASAGRSGNTIYF. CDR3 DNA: TGTGCCAGTGCAGGCCGCTCTGGAAACACCATATATTTT.

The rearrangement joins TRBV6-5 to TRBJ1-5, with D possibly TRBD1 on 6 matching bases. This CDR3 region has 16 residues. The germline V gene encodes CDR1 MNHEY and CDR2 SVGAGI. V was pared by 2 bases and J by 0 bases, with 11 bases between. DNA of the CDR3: TGTGCCAGCAGTTACGGCAGGGGATATAGCAATCAGCCCCAGCATTTT. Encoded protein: CASSYGRGYSNQPQHF.

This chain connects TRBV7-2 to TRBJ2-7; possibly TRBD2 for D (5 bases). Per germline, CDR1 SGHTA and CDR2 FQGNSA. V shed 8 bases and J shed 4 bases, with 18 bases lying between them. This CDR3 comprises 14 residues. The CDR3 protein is CASGSRGGSYEQYF. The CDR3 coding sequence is TGTGCCAGCGGGTCTCGGGGTGGGTCTTACGAGCAGTACTTC.

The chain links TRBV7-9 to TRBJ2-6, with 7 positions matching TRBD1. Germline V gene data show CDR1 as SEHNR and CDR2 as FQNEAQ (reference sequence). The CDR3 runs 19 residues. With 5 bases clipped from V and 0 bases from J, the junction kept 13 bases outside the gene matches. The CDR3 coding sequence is TGTGCCAGCAGCGGAATCTCGAGACAGGGATTCTCTGGGGCCAACGTCCTGACTTTC. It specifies CASSGISRQGFSGANVLTF.

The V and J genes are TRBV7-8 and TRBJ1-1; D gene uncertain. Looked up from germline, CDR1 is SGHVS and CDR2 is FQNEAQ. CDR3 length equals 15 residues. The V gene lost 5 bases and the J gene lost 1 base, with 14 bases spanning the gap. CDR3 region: CASSPPPVGNTEAFF. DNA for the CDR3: TGTGCCAGCAGCCCTCCCCCCGTCGGGAACACTGAAGCTTTCTTT.

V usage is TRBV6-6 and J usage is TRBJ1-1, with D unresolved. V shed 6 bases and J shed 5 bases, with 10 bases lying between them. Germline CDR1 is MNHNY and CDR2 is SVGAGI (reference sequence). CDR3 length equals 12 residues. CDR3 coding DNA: TGTGCCAGCAGGTTAGGAGAGACTGAAGCTTTCTTT. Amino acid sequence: CASRLGETEAFF.